The present TCR beta chain was sequenced within a study of glioma-infiltrating T cells. General study points: Non-neoplastic patients had below-expected tissue-blood divergence, while all gliomas exceeded expectation. Very few CDR3 sequences were shared between tissue and blood.

This clonotype was seen at least ten times. The target antigen is unknown. The iRepertoire nested amplicon-rescue multiplex PCR amplified TCR alpha and beta CDR3s from RNA. Tissue mRNA or PBMC total RNA, roughly 85-450 ng, went into one-step reverse transcription and amplification. TCRdb passed the multiplex PCR reads through MiXCR, listing each CDR3 protein once. The sample yields about 89,000 distinct CDR3 sequences, under 30% seen once. The sequencing input was glioma tissue, nonneoplastic brain tissue, or PBMCs (not recorded which). This TCR came from a human donor with low-grade glioma or glioblastoma, undergoing nonglioma brain surgery, or in good health (not recorded which).

The CDR3 sequence: CSARQTYEQYF. The DNA of the CDR3 is TGCAGTGCTAGACAGACCTACGAGCAGTACTTC. The genes are TRBV20-1 and TRBJ2-7; D call uncertain. CDR3 length: 11 amino acids. The germline gives CDR1 DFQATT, CDR2 SNEGSKA (reference sequence). The V gene lost 2 bases and the J gene lost 2 bases, with 4 bases spanning the gap.